This TCR beta chain was recorded in a study of early T cells in non-severe SARS-CoV-2 infection. Study summary: The authors sequenced bulk RNA from unsorted whole blood, leaving chains unpaired.

With 4 bases clipped from V and 1 base from J, the junction kept 8 bases outside the gene matches. CDR1 and CDR2 (germline): SQVTM, ANQGSEA. The CDR3 runs to 15 residues. Study results and caveats: Comparison of clonotypes with VDJdb favored anti-spike CD8 responses while missing private and CD4 specificities.

Individual cDNA molecules carried attached unique molecular identifiers. TCRdb reanalysed the 5' RACE reads using MiXCR and keeps one entry per CDR3 protein. The sample carries about 83,000 distinct CDR3 sequences, roughly an eighth recorded once. For this clonotype: The target antigen is unknown.

The clonotype was recovered from an adult who was a healthcare worker with PCR-confirmed SARS-CoV-2 infection or an uninfected control (not recorded which). The rearrangement uses TRBV29-1 and TRBJ2-5; 8 nucleotides match TRBD1. Sequenced sample: whole blood. The CDR3: CSVVRDRTSQETQYF. The DNA for the CDR3 is TGCAGCGTTGTTCGGGACAGGACCTCCCAAGAGACCCAGTACTTC. Filled out from reference TRBV29-1 and TRBJ2-5, the complete variable domain reads SAVISQKPSRDICQRGTSLTIQCQVDSQVTMMFWYRQQPGQSLTLIATANQGSEATYESGFVIDKFPISRPNLTFSTLTVSNMSPEDSSIYLCSVVRDRTSQETQYFGPGTRLLVL.